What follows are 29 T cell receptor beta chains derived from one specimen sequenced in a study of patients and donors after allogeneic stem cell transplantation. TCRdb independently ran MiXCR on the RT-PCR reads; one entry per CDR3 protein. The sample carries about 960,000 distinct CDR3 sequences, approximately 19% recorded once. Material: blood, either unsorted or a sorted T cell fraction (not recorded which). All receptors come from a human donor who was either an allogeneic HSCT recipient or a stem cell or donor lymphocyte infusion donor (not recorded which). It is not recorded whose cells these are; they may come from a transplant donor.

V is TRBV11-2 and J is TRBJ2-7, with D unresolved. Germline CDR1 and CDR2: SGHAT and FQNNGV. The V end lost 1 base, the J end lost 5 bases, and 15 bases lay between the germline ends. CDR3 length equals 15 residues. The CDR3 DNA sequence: TGTGCCAGCAGCTTAGGTCTAAAGGTTGCCCACGAGCAGTACTTC. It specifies CASSLGLKVAHEQYF. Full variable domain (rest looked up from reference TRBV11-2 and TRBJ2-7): EAGVAQSPRYKIIEKRQSVAFWCNPISGHATLYWYQQILGQGPKLLIQFQNNGVVDDSQLPKDRFSAERLKGVDSTLKIQPAKLEDSAVYLCASSLGLKVAHEQYFGPGTRLTVT.

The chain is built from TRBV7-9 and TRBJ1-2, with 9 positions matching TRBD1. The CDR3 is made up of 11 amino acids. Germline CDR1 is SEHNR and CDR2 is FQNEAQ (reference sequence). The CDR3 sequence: CVPGQGNGYTF. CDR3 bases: TGTGTTCCGGGACAGGGAAATGGCTACACCTTC.

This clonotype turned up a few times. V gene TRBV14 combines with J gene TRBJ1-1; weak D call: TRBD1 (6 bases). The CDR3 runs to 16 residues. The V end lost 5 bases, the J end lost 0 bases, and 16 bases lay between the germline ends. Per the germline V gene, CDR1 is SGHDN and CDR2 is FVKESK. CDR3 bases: TGTGCCAGCAGCTCCCTAGGGCGGGGGCTGAACACTGAAGCTTTCTTT. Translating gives CASSSLGRGLNTEAFF.

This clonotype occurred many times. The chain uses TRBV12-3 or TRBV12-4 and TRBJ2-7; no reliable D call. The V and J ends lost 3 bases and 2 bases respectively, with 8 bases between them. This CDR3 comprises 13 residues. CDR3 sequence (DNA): TGTGCCAGCAGTTTTGGGGTTACCTACGAGCAGTACTTC. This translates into CASSFGVTYEQYF.

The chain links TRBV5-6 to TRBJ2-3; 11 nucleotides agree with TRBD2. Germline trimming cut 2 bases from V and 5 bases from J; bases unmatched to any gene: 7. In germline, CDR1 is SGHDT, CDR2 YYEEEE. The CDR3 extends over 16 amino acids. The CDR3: CASSFTSGGLEDTQYF. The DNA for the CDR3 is TGTGCCAGCAGCTTTACTAGCGGGGGCCTGGAAGATACGCAGTATTTT.

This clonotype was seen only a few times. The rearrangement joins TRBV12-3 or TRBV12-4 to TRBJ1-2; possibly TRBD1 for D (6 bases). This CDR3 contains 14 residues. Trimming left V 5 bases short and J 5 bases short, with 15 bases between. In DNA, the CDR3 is TGTGCCAGCAGTGGACAGTTTTTAATATATGGCTACACCTTC. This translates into CASSGQFLIYGYTF.

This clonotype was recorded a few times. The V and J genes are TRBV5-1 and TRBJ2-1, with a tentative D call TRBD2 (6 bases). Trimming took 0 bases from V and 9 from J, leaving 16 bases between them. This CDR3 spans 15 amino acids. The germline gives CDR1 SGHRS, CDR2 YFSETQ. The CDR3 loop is CASSLVPSEEGEQFF. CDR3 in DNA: TGCGCCAGCAGCTTGGTTCCTAGCGAGGAGGGTGAGCAGTTCTTC.

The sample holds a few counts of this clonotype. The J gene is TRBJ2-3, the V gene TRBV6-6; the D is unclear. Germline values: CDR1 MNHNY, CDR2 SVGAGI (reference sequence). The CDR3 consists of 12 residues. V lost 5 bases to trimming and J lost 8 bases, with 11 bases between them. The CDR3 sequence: CASSPPGITQYF. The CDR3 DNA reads TGTGCCAGCAGTCCCCCAGGAATTACGCAGTATTTT.

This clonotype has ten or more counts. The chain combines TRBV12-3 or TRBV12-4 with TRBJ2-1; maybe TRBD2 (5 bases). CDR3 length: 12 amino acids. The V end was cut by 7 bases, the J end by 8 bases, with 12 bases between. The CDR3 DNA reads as TGTGCCAGCACCCCGTCGGAGGATGAGCAGTTCTTC. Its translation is CASTPSEDEQFF.

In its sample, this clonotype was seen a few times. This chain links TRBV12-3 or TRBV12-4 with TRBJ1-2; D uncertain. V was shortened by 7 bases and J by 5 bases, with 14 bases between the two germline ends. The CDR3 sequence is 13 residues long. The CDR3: CASKSPRKYGYTF. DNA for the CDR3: TGTGCCAGCAAATCCCCGCGGAAATATGGCTACACCTTC.

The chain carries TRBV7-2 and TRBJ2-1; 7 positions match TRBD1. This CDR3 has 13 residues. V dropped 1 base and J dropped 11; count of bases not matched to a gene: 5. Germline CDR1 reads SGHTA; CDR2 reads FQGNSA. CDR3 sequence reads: CASSLERDSKQFF. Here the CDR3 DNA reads TGTGCCAGCAGCTTAGAAAGGGACAGTAAGCAGTTCTTC.

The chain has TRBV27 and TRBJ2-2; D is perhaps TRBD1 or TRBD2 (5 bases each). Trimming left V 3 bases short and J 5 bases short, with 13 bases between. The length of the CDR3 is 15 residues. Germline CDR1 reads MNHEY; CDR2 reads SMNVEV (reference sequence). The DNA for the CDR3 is TGTGCCAGCAGTTTTGAGAGGGGCTTGACCGGGGAGCTGTTTTTT. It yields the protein CASSFERGLTGELFF.

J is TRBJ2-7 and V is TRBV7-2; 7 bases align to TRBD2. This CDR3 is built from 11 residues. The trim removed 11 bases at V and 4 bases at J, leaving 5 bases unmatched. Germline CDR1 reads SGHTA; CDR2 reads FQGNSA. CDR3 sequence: CAGGSSYEQYF. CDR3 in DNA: TGTGCCGGCGGGAGTTCATACGAGCAGTACTTC.

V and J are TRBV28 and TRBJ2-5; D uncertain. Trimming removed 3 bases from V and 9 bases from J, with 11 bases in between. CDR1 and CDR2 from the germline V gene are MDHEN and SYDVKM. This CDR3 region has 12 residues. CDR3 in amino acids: CASSFTASAQYF. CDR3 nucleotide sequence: TGTGCCAGCAGTTTCACTGCCTCGGCCCAGTACTTC.

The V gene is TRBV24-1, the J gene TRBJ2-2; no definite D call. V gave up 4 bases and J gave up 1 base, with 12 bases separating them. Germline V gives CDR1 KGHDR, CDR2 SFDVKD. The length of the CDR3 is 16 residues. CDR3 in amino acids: CATSDPQKGNTGELFF. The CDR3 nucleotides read TGTGCCACCAGTGACCCTCAGAAGGGGAACACCGGGGAGCTGTTTTTT.

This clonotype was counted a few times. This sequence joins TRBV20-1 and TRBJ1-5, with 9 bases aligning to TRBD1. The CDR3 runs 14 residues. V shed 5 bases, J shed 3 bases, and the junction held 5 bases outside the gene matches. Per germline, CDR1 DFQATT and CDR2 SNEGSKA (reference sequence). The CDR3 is CSAYRDRDNQPQHF. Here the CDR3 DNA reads TGCAGTGCTTACCGGGACAGGGACAATCAGCCCCAGCATTTT.

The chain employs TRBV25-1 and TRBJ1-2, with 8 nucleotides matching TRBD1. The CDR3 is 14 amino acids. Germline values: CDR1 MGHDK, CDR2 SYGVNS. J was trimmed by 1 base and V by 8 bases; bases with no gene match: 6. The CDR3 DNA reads TGTGCCAGCGGGGGGGACAGGTTTAACTATGGCTACACCTTC. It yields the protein CASGGDRFNYGYTF.

Here the CDR3 DNA reads TGCGCCAGCAGCTTGATTCTCGGGGCCCCGGCTTTCGGCTACACCTTC. It codes for CASSLILGAPAFGYTF. The chain joins TRBV5-1 to TRBJ1-2, with TRBD1 as a possible D gene (5 bases). Looked up from germline, CDR1 is SGHRS and CDR2 is YFSETQ. V was pared by 1 base and J by 8 bases, with 21 bases between. The CDR3 length is 16 residues.

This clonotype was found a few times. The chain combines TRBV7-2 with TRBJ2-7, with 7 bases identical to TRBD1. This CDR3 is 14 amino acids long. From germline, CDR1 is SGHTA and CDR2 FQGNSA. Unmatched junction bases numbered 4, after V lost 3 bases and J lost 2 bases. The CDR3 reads CASSFTQGTYEQYF. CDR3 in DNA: TGTGCCAGCAGCTTTACACAGGGGACCTACGAGCAGTACTTC.

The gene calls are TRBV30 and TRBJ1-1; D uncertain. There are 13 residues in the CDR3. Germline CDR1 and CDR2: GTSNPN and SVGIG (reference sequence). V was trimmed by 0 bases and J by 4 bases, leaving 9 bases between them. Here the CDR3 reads CAWSVFLGTEAFF. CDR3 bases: TGTGCCTGGAGTGTATTTCTCGGCACTGAAGCTTTCTTT.

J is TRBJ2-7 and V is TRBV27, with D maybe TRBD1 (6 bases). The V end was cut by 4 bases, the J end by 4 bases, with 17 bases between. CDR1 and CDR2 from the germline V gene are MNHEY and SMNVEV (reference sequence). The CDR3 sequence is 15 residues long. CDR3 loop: CASSSPGTPGYEQYF. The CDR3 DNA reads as TGTGCCAGCAGTTCTCCCGGGACACCTGGTTACGAGCAGTACTTC.

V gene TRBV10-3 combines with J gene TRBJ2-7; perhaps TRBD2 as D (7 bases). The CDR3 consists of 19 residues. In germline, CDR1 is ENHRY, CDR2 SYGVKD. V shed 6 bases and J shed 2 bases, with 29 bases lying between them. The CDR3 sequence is CAISREGGPREGPTYEQYF. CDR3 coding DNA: TGTGCCATCAGCCGAGAAGGGGGGCCAAGGGAGGGCCCCACCTACGAGCAGTACTTC.

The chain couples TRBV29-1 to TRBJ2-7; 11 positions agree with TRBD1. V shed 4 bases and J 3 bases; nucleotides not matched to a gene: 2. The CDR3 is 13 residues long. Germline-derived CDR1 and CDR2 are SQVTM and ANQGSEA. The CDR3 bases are TGCAGCGTTGGGGGACAGGGGGGCTACGAGCAGTACTTC. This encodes CSVGGQGGYEQYF.

The CDR3 DNA reads as TGTGCCACAGGTAGCGGGGGGAGCTACAATGAGCAGTTCTTC. Amino acids: CATGSGGSYNEQFF. The rearrangement uses TRBV12-3 or TRBV12-4 and TRBJ2-1, with 10 bases lining up with TRBD2. The trim removed 10 bases at V and 3 bases at J, leaving 6 bases unmatched. There are 14 residues in the CDR3.

The CDR3 coding sequence is TGTGCCAGCAGCTACCGGGAAAGAAACTACGAGCAGTACTTC. It encodes CASSYRERNYEQYF. V is TRBV4-2 and J is TRBJ2-7, with D possibly being TRBD2 (5 bases). V gave up 5 bases and J gave up 3 bases, with 14 bases separating them. The CDR3 loop spans 14 amino acids. Germline CDR1 reads LGHNA; CDR2 reads YNFKEQ.

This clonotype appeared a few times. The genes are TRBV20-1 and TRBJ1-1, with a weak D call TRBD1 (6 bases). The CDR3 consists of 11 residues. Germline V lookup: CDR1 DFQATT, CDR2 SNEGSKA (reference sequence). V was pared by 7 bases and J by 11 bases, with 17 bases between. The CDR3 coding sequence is TGCAGTGTCAAGTTCAGGGGAAACGCTTTCTTT. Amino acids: CSVKFRGNAFF.

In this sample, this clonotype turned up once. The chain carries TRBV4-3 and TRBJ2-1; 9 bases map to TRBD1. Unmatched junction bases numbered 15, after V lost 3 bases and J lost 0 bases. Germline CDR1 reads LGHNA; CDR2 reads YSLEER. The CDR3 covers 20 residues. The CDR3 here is CASSHPSNRDREHSYNEQFF. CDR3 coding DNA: TGCGCCAGCAGCCACCCCTCTAACCGGGACAGGGAGCACTCCTACAATGAGCAGTTCTTC.

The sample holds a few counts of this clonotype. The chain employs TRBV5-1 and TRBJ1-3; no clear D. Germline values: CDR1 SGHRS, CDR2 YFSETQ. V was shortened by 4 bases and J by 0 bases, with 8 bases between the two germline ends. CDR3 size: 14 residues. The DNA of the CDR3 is TGCGCCAGCAGCCCCTCCCTCTCTGGAAACACCATATATTTT. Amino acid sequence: CASSPSLSGNTIYF.

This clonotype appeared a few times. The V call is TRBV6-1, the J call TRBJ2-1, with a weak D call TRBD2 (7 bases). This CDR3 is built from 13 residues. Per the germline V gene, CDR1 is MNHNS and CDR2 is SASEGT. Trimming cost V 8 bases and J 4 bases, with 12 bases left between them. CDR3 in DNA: TGTGCCAGCGGACTAGGACAGTACAATGAGCAGTTCTTC. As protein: CASGLGQYNEQFF.